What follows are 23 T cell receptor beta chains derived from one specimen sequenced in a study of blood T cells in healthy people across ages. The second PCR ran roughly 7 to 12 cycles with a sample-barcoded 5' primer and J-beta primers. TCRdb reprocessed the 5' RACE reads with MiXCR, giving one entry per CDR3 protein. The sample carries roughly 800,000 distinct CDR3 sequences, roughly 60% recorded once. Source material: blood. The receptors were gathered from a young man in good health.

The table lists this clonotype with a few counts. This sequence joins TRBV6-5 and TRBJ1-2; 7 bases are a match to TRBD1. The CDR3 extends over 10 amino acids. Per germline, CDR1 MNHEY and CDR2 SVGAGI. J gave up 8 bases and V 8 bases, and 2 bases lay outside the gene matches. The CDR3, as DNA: TGTGCCAGCTACAGGGGCGGCTACACCTTC. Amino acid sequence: CASYRGGYTF.

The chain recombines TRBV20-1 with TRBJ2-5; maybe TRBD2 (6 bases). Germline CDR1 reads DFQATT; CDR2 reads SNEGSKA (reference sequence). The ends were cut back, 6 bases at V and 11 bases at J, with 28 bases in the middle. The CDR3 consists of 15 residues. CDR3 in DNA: TGCAGTGCCCCTCGTGGGCGGGGAGTAACCAATGAGCAGTACTTC. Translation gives CSAPRGRGVTNEQYF.

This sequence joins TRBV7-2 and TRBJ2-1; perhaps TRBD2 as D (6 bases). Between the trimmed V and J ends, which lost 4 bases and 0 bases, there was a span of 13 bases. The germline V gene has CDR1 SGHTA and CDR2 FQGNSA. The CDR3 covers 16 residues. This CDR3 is CASSSEGSGSYNEQFF. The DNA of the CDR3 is TGTGCCAGCAGCTCAGAGGGTAGCGGCTCCTACAATGAGCAGTTCTTC.

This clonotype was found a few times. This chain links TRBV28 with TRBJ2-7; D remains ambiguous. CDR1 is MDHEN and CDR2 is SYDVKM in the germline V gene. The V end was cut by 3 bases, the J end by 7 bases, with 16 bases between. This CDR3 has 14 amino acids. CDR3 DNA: TGTGCCAGCAGTTTTGCTCTCGCGGCCCAGGAGCAGTACTTC. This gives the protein CASSFALAAQEQYF.

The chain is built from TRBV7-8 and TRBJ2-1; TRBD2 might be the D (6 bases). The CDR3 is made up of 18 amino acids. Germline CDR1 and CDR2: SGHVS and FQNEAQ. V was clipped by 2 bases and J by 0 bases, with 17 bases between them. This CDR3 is CASSLSQIAESSYNEQFF. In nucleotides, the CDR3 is TGTGCCAGCAGCTTATCCCAAATAGCGGAAAGCTCCTACAATGAGCAGTTCTTC.

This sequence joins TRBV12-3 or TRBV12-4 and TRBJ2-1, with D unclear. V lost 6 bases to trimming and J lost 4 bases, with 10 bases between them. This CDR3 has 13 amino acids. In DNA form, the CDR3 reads TGTGCCAGCAGAGACGAAGGGTACAATGAGCAGTTCTTC. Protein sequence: CASRDEGYNEQFF.

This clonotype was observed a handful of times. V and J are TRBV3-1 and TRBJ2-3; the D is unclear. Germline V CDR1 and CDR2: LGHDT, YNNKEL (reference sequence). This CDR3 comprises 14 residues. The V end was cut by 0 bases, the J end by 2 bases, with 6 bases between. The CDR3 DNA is TGTGCCAGCAGCCAAGAGACAAACACAGATACGCAGTATTTT. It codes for CASSQETNTDTQYF.

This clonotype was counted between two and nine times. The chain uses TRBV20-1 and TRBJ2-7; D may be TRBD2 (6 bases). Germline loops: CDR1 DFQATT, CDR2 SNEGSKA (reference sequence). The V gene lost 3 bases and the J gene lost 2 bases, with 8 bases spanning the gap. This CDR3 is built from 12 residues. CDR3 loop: CSARWEAYEQYF. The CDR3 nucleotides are TGCAGTGCTAGGTGGGAGGCCTACGAGCAGTACTTC.

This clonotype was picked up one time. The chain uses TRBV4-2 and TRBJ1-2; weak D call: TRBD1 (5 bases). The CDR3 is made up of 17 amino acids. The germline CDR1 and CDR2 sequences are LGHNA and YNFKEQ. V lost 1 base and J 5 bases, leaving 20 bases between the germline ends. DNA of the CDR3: TGTGCCAGCAGCCAAGTCGGGCAGGAGGTTTGGGGGTATGGCTACACCTTC. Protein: CASSQVGQEVWGYGYTF.

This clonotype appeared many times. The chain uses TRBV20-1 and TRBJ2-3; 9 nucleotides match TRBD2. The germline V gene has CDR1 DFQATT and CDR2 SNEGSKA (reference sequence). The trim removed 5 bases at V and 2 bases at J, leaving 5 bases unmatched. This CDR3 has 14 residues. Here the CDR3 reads CSAATSGVTDTQYF. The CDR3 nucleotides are TGCAGTGCTGCGACTAGCGGTGTCACAGATACGCAGTATTTT.

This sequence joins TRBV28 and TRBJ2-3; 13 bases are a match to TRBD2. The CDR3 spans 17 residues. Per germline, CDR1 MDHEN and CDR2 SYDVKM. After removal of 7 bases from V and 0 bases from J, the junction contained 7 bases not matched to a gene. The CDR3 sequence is CASTNPGLAGSTDTQYF. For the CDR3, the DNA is TGTGCCAGCACTAACCCGGGACTAGCGGGAAGCACAGATACGCAGTATTTT.

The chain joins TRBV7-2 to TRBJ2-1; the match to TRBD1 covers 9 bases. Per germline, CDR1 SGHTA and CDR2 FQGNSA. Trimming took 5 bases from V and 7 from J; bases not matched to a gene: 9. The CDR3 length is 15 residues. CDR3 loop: CASSQTGGGWNEQFF. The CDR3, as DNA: TGTGCCAGCAGCCAAACAGGGGGCGGGTGGAATGAGCAGTTCTTC.

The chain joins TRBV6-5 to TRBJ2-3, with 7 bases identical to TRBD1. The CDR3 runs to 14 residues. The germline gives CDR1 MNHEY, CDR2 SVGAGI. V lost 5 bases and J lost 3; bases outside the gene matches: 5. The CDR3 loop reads CASSQTGRTDTQYF. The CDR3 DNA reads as TGTGCCAGCAGTCAGACAGGGCGGACAGATACGCAGTATTTT.

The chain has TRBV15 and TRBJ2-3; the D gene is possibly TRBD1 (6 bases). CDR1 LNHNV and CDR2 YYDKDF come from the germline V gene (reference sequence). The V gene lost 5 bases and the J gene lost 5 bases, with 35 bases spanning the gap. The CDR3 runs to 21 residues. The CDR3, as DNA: TGTGCCACCAGCTCCACATATGGGTCCCCCTACACAGGGCCCGCCCGAGATACGCAGTATTTT. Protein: CATSSTYGSPYTGPARDTQYF.

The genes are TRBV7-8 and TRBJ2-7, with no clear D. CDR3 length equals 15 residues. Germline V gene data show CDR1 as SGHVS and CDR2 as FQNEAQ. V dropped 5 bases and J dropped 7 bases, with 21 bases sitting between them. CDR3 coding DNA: TGTGCCAGCAGCCCCCACCCGGCTAGGGTCTATGAGCAGTACTTC. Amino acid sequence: CASSPHPARVYEQYF. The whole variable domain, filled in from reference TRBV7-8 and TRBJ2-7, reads GAGVSQSPRYKVAKRGQDVALRCDPISGHVSLFWYQQALGQGPEFLTYFQNEAQLDKSGLPSDRFFAERPEGSVSTLKIQRTQQEDSAVYLCASSPHPARVYEQYFGPGTRLTVT.

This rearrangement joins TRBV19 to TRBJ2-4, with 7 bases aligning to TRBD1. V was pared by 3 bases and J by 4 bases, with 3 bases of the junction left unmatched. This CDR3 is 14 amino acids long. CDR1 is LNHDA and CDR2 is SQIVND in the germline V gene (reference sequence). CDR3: CASSIGTVKNIQYF. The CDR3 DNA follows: TGTGCCAGTAGTATCGGGACAGTTAAAAACATTCAGTACTTC.

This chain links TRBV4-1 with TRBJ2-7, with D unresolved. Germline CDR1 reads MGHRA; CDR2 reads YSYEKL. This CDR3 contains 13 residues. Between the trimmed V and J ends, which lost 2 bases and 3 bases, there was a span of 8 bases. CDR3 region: CASSQLQNYEQYF. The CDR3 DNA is TGCGCCAGCAGCCAACTTCAGAACTACGAGCAGTACTTC.

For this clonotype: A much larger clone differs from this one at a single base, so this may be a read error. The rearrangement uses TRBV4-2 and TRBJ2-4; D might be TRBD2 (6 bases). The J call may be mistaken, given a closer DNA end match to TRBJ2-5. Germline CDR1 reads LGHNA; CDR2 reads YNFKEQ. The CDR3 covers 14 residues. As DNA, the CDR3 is TGTGCCAGCAGCCAGTTTGGCGGGGAGGAGACCCAGTACTTC. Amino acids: CASSQFGGEETQYF.

The CDR3 here is CASSQEGSVEQYF. CDR3 nucleotides: TGTGCCAGCAGCCAAGAGGGTAGCGTCGAGCAGTACTTC. This rearrangement joins TRBV3-1 to TRBJ2-7; D might be TRBD2 (5 bases). Trimming stripped 0 bases from V and 6 bases from J, with 9 bases between. The germline V gene has CDR1 LGHDT and CDR2 YNNKEL (reference sequence). The CDR3 is 13 residues long.

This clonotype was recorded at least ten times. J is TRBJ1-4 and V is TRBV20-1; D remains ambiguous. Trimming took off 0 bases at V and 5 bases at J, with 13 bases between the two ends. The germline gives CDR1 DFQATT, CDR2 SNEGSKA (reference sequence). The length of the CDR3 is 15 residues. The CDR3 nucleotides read TGCAGTGCTAGAGATATGGCAGGAGGAAATGAAAAACTGTTTTTT. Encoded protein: CSARDMAGGNEKLFF.

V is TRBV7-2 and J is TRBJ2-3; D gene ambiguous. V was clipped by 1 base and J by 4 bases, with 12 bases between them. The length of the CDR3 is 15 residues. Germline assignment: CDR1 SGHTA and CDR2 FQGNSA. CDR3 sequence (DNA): TGTGCCAGCAGCTTAGTTGGTCCAGTCTCAGATACGCAGTATTTT. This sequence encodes CASSLVGPVSDTQYF.

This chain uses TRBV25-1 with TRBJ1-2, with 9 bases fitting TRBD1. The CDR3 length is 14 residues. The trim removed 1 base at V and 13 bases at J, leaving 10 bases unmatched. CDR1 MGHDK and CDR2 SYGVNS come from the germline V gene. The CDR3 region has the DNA TGTGCCAGCAGTGAATCTGGGACAGGGCTGGTTATCACCTTC. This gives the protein CASSESGTGLVITF.

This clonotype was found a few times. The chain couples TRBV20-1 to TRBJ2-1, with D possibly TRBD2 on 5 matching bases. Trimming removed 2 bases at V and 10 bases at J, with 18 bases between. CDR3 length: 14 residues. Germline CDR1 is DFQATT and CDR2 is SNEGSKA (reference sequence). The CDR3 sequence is CSARLFMRVQEQFF. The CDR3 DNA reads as TGCAGTGCTAGACTCTTTATGAGGGTTCAGGAGCAGTTCTTC.